The present T cell receptor beta chain was sequenced within a study of T cell responses to AZD1222 COVID-19 vaccine. Whole-study context: Pooled samples include second doses given at about 4 or 12 weeks.

Per the germline V gene, CDR1 is GTSNPN and CDR2 is SVGIG (reference sequence). With 3 bases clipped from V and 5 bases from J, the junction kept 3 bases outside the gene matches. The CDR3 consists of 13 residues. TCRdb's copy holds only in-frame clones and misses some; the assay was immunoSEQ multiplex PCR. The sample holds under 130,000 clones; more than 85% are singletons and the top ten take roughly 1.2%. Study-wide results and caveats: Nearly half of spike-specific TCRs reportedly target unmutated variant regions.

Comments on this clone: The antigen is undetermined.

This specimen consisted of peripheral blood, obtained on day 0 of AZD1222 vaccination. J is TRBJ2-5 and V is TRBV30; 10 nucleotides match TRBD2. The source is an adult in good health. The chain's CDR3 is CAWRLAGLETQYF. For the CDR3, the DNA is TGTGCCTGGAGACTAGCGGGGCTCGAGACCCAGTACTTC.